Sequencing of this T cell receptor (beta chain) was carried out in a study of regulatory T cells in long-lasting Graves disease. Study findings and constraints: More public clonotypes were shared by persistent patients (around 3,000) than by new patients (approximately 990). Patients with persistent disease showed a bias toward TRBV28, TRBJ1-2 and TRBJ2-5.

Investigators prepared the TCR beta libraries by applying iRepertoire HTBI primers and Arm-PCR of CDR3 regions. Original processing notes: Identification yielded approximately 60 TRBV and about 15 TRBJ segments across samples. TCRdb itself ran the multiplex PCR reads through MiXCR, one entry per CDR3 protein. These V and J calls rely on TCRdb rather than the paper's analysis. This sample has under 250,000 distinct CDR3 sequences; 20% to 25% occur once, and the top ten carry approximately 15%. This clonotype was seen at least ten times. The target antigen is unknown. Time point in this sample: newly diagnosed GD, antithyroid drugs for less than 3 months. Extracted RNA from PBMCs served as the source of the TCR library. Xi'an, China, was home to the endocrinology department that provided patients. This CDR3 has 15 residues. The V end lost 5 bases, the J end lost 7 bases, and 18 bases lay between the germline ends. The V gene's germline CDR1 is MNHEY and CDR2 SMNVEV (reference sequence).

The V gene is TRBV27, the J gene TRBJ1-5; the D is unclear. Sequenced material: peripheral blood mononuclear cells (PBMCs), taken at new diagnosis, from a patient treated with antithyroid drugs. This clonotype was sampled from a female donor with Graves disease. This CDR3 reads CASSTPGFYNQPQHF. The CDR3 DNA sequence: TGTGCCAGCAGTACCCCGGGGTTTTACAACCAGCCCCAGCATTTT.